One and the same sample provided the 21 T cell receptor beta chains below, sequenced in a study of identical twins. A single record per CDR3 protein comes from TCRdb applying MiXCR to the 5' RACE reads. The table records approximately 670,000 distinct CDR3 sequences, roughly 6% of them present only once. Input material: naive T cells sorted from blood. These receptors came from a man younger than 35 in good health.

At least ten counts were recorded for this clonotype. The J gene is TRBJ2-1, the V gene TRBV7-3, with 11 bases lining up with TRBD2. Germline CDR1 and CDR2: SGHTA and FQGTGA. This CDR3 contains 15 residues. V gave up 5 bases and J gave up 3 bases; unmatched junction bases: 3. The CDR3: CASSVLAGVYNEQFF. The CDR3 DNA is TGTGCCAGCAGCGTACTAGCGGGAGTCTACAATGAGCAGTTCTTC. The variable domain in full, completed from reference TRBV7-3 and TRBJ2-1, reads GAGVSQTPSNKVTEKGKYVELRCDPISGHTALYWYRQSLGQGPEFLIYFQGTGAADDSGLPNDRFFAVRPEGSVSTLKIQRTERGDSAVYLCASSVLAGVYNEQFFGPGTRLTVL.

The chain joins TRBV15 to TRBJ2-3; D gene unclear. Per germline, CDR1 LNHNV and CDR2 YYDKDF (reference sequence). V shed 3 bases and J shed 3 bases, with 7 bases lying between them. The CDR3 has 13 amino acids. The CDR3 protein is CATSSLPTDTQYF. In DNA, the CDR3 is TGTGCCACCAGCAGTTTACCTACAGATACGCAGTATTTT.

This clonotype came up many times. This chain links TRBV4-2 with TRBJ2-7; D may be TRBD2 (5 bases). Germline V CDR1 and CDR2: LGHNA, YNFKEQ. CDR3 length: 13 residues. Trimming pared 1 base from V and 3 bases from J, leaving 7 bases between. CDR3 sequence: CASSQGTVYEQYF. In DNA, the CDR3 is TGTGCCAGCAGCCAAGGGACTGTCTACGAGCAGTACTTC.

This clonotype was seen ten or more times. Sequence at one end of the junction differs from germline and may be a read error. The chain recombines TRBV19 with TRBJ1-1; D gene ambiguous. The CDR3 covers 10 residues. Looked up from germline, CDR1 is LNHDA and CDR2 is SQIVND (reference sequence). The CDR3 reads CASGLSGARF. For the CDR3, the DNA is TGTGCCAGCGGACTATCGGGAGCCCGATTT.

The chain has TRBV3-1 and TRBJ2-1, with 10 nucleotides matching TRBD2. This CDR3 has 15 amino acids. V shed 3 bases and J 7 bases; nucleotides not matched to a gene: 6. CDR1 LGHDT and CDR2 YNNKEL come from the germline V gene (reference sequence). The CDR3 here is CASSQTSGLKNEQFF. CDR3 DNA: TGTGCCAGCAGCCAGACTAGCGGGTTAAAGAATGAGCAGTTCTTC.

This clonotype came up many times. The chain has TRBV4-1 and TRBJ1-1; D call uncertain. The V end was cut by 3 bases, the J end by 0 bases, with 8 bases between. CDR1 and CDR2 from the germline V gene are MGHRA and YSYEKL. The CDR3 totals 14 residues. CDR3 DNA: TGCGCCAGCAGCCATAGGGCCGTGAACACTGAAGCTTTCTTT. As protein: CASSHRAVNTEAFF.

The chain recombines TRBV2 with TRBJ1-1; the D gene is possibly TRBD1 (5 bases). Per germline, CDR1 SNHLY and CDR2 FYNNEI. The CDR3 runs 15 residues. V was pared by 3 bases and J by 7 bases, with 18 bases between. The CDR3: CASSDWGTLRNEAFF. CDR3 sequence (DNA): TGTGCCAGCAGTGACTGGGGGACCCTAAGGAATGAAGCTTTCTTT.

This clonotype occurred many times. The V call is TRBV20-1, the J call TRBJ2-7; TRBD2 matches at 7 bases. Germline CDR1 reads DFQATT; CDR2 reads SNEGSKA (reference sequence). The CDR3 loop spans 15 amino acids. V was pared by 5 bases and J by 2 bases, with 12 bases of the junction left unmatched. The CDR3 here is CSAYGLGKRAYEQYV. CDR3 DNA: TGCAGTGCTTACGGACTAGGTAAAAGGGCCTACGAGCAGTACGTC.

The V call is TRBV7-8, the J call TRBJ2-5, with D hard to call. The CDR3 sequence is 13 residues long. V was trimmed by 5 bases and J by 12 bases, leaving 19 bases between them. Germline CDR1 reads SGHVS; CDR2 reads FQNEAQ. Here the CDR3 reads CASSRTGRTPKYF. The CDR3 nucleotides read TGTGCCAGCAGCCGCACGGGCCGGACGCCCAAGTACTTC.

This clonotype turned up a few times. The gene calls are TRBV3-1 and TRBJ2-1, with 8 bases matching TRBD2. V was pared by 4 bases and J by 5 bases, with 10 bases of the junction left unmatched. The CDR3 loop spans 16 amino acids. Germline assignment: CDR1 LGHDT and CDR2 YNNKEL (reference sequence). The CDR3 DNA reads TGTGCCAGCAGCCTCAACCCCACCGGGAGGGACAATGAGCAGTTCTTC. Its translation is CASSLNPTGRDNEQFF.

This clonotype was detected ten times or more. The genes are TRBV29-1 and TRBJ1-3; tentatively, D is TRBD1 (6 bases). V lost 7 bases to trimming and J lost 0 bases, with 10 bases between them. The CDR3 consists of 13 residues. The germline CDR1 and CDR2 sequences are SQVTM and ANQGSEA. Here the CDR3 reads CSAGQSSGNTIYF. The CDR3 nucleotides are TGCAGCGCAGGACAGAGCTCTGGAAACACCATATATTTT.

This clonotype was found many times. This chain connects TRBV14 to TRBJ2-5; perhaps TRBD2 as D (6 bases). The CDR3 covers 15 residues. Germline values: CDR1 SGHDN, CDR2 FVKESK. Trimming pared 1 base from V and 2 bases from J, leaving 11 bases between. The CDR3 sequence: CASSQVSGPQETQYF. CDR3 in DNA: TGTGCCAGCAGCCAAGTTAGCGGTCCGCAAGAGACCCAGTACTTC. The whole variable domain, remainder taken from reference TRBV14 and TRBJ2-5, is EAGVTQFPSHSVIEKGQTVTLRCDPISGHDNLYWYRRVMGKEIKFLLHFVKESKQDESGMPNNRFLAERTGGTYSTLKVQPAELEDSGVYFCASSQVSGPQETQYFGPGTRLLVL.

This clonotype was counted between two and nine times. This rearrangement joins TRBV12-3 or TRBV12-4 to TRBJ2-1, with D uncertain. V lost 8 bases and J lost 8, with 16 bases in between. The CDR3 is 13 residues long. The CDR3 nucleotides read TGTGCCAGCCGGGCCGTAAACGTTTATGAGCAGTTCTTC. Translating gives CASRAVNVYEQFF.

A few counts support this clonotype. The CDR3: CASSLWGVVPDNNEQFF. Written as DNA, the CDR3 is TGTGCCAGCAGCTTATGGGGGGTAGTTCCGGACAACAATGAGCAGTTCTTC. The rearrangement links TRBV7-9 to TRBJ2-1; a possible D gene is TRBD2 (6 bases). The CDR3 has 17 amino acids. Germline assignment: CDR1 SEHNR and CDR2 FQNEAQ (reference sequence). The V and J ends lost 2 bases and 5 bases respectively, with 19 bases between them.

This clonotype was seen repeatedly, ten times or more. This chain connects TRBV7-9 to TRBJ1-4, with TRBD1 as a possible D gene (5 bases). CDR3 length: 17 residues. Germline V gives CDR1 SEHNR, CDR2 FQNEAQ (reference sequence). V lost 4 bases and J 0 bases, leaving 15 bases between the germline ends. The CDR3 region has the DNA TGTGCCAGCAGCTCACGCTCGGCAGGGACAACTAATGAAAAACTGTTTTTT. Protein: CASSSRSAGTTNEKLFF. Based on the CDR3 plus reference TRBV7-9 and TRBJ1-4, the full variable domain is DTGVSQNPRHKITKRGQNVTFRCDPISEHNRLYWYRQTLGQGPEFLTYFQNEAQLEKSRLLSDRFSAERPKGSFSTLEIQRTEQGDSAMYLCASSSRSAGTTNEKLFFGSGTQLSVL.

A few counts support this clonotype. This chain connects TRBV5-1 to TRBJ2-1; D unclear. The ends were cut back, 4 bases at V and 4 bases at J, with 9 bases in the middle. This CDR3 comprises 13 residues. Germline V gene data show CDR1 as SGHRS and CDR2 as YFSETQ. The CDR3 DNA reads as TGCGCCAGCAGCATAGGACCGTACAATGAGCAGTTCTTC. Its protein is CASSIGPYNEQFF.

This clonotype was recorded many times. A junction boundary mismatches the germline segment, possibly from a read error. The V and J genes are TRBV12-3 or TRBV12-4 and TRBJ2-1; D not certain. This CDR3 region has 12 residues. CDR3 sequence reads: CASSLGFNEQFF. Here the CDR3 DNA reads TGCGCCAGCAGCTTGGGATTCAATGAGCAGTTCTTC.

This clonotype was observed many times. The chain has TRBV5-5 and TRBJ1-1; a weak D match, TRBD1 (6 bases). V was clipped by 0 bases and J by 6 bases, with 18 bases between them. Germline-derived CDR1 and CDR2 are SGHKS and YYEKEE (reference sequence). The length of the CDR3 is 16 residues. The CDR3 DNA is TGTGCCAGCAGCTTGGTCCTACCGAGGGGGAGGGCTGAAGCTTTCTTT. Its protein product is CASSLVLPRGRAEAFF.

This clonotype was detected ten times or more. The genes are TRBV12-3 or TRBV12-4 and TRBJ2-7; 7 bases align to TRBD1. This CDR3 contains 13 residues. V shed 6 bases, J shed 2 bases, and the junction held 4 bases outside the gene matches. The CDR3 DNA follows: TGTGCCAGCAGACGGGACAGAACCTACGAGCAGTACTTC. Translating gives CASRRDRTYEQYF.

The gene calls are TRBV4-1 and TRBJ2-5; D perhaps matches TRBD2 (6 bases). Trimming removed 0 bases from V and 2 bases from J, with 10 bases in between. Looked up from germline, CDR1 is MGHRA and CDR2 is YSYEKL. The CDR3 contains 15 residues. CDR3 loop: CASSQERLAQETQYF. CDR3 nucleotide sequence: TGCGCCAGCAGCCAAGAGAGGCTAGCGCAAGAGACCCAGTACTTC.

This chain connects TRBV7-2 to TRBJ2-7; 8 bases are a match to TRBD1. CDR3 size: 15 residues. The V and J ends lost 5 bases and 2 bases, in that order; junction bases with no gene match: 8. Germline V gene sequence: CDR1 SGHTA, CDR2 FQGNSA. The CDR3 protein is CASSVDRDRTYEQYV. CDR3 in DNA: TGTGCCAGCAGCGTAGATCGGGACAGGACCTACGAGCAGTACGTC.